The TCR beta chain under discussion was sequenced for a study of cytomegalovirus exposure and HLA in healthy donors. General study results and limits: In an earlier analysis, in roughly 580 donors, most V segments appeared productive either ~90% or ~30% of the time. It was reported that the classifier diagnosed cytomegalovirus status with high specificity and sensitivity in both the original and validation cohorts. In vitro checks showed that a few CMV-associated chains really do target CMV antigens. It was only CMV serostatus that was available as immune exposure information.

Primers for the PCR totalled 60 Vbeta and 13 Jbeta. Assay: immunoSEQ multiplex PCR; the TCRdb copy retains only in-frame clones and omits some. The sample has 97,000 or so clones; 55% to 75% are singletons. For this clone: Its antigen remains unidentified. In the same sample, other DNA sequences code for this CDR3.

Germline values: CDR1 MNHEY, CDR2 SVGAGI. The CDR3 consists of 11 residues. V was shortened by 5 bases and J by 5 bases, with 4 bases between the two germline ends. This chain links TRBV6-5 with TRBJ2-1, with unresolved D. Sequenced input: PBMCs. The source of this sequence is a man in his fifties in good health and CMV-seronegative. The CDR3 bases are TGTGCCAGCAGTCGAGACAATGAGCAGTTCTTC. Translating it yields CASSRDNEQFF.